This T cell receptor (beta chain) was recorded in a study of blood T cell repertoires in COVID-19. About the study: COVID-19 samples collected from the United States, Italy and Spain covered acute and convalescent phases. The analysed material was cDNA or gDNA that came from T cells, B-cell-depleted T cells, or PBMCs.

Profiled with immunoSEQ multiplex PCR; TCRdb holds only in-frame clones, not every one. The data contain 150,000 to 200,000 clones, roughly 89% of them singletons. Followed over time, Seattle patients had been enrolled while infection was active. The clonotype comes from a woman in her 70s with COVID-19, enrolled during active disease. Source material: peripheral blood.

CDR3 sequence reads: CASSDLGVSGNTIYF. The CDR3 DNA follows: TGTGCCAGCAGTGACCTCGGGGTCTCTGGAAACACCATATATTTT. This rearrangement joins TRBV28 to TRBJ1-3, with unresolved D. Germline-derived CDR1 and CDR2 are MDHEN and SYDVKM. The CDR3 length is 15 residues. V dropped 5 bases and J dropped 0 bases, with 11 bases sitting between them.